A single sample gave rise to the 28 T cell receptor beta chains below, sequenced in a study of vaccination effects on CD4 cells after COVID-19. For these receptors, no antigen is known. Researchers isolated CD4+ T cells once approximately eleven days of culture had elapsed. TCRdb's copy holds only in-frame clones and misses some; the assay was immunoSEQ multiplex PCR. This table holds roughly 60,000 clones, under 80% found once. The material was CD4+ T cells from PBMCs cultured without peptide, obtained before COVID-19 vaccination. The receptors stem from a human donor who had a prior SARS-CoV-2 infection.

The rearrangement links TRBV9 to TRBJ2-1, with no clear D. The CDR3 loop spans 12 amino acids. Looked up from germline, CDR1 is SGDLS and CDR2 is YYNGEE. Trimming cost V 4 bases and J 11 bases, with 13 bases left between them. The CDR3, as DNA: TGTGCCAGCAGCTCGGACCGACGCCAGCAGTTCTTC. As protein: CASSSDRRQQFF.

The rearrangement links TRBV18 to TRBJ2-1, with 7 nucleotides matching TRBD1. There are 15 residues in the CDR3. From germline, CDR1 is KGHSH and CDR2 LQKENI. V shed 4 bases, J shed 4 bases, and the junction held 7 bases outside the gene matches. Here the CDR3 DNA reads TGTGCCAGCTCACAGCCGGGACAGACTTACAATGAGCAGTTCTTC. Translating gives CASSQPGQTYNEQFF.

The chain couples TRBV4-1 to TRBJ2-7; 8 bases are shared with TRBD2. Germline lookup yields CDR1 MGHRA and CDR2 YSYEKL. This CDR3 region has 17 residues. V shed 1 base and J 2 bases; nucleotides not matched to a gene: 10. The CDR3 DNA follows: TGCGCCAGCAGCCAAGTTCCCCCGGGAGGGCTCCCCTACGAGCAGTACTTC. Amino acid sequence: CASSQVPPGGLPYEQYF.

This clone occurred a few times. The CDR3 is CASSQVGGDYEQYF. DNA for the CDR3: TGTGCCAGCAGCCAAGTTGGGGGGGACTACGAGCAGTACTTC. This chain connects TRBV4-2 to TRBJ2-7, with 7 positions matching TRBD2. The CDR3 extends over 14 amino acids. The germline gives CDR1 LGHNA, CDR2 YNFKEQ. V was clipped by 1 base and J by 3 bases; unmatched bases: 3.

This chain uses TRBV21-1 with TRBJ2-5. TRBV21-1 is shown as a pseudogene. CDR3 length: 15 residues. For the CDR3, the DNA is TGTGCCAGCAGCAGGGAAGGAAGTACGCCGGAGACCCAGTACTTC. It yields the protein CASSREGSTPETQYF.

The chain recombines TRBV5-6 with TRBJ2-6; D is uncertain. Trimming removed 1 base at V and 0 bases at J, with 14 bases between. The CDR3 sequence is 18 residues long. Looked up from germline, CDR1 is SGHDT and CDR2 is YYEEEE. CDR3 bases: TGTGCCAGCAGCTTGTCGCCAGTCCTCTTCTCTGGGGCCAACGTCCTGACTTTC. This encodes CASSLSPVLFSGANVLTF.

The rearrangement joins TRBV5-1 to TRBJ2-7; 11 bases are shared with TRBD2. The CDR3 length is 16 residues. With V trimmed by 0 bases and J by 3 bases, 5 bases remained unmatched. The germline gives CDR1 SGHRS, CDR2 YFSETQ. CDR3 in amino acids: CASSLGIAGGIYEQYF. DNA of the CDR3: TGCGCCAGCAGCTTGGGTATAGCGGGGGGGATCTACGAGCAGTACTTC.

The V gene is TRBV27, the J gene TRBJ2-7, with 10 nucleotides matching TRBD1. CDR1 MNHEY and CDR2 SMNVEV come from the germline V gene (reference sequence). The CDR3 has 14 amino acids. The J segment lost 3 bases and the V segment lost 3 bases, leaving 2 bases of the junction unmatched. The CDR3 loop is CASSFGQGVYEQYF. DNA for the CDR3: TGTGCCAGCAGTTTCGGACAGGGGGTCTACGAGCAGTACTTC.

CDR3 nucleotide sequence: TGTGCCAGCATGAGACCTAGTTTGGACAATGAGCAGTTCTTC. It encodes CASMRPSLDNEQFF. The V and J genes are TRBV27 and TRBJ2-1; D is unclear. The CDR3 length is 14 residues. Germline assignment: CDR1 MNHEY and CDR2 SMNVEV (reference sequence). The V end was cut by 7 bases, the J end by 5 bases, with 15 bases between.

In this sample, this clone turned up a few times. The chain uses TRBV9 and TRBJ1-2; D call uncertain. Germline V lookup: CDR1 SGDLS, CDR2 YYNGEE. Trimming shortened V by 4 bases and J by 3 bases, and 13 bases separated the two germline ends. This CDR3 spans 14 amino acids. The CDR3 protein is CASSLYPSDYGYTF. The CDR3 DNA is TGTGCCAGCAGCCTCTATCCCAGCGACTATGGCTACACCTTC.

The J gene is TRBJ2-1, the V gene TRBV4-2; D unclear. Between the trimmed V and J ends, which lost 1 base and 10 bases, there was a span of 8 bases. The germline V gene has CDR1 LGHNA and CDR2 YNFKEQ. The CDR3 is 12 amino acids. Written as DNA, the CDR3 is TGTGCCAGCAGCCAAGTTATCAGCGAGCAGTTCTTC. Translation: CASSQVISEQFF.

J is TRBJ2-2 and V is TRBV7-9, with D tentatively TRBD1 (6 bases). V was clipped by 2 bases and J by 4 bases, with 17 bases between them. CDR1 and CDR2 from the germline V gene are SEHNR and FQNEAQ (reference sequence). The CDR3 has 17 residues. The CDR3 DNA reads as TGTGCCAGCAGCTTACGTCGACAGGACGTCGCCACCGGGGAGCTGTTTTTT. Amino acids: CASSLRRQDVATGELFF.

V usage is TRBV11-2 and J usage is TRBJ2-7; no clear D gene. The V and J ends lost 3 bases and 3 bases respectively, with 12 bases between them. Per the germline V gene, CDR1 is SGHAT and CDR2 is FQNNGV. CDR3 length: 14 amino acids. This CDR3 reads CASSFTLGGYEQYF. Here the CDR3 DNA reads TGTGCCAGCAGCTTCACCCTTGGCGGCTACGAGCAGTACTTC.

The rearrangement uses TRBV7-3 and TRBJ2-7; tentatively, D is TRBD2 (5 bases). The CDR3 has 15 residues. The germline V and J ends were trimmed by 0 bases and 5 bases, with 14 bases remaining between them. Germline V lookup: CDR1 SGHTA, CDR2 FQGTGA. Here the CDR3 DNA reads TGTGCCAGCAGCTTAACGCCCGGGGATCTCAACGAGCAGTACTTC. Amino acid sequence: CASSLTPGDLNEQYF. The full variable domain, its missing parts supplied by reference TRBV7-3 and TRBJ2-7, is GAGVSQTPSNKVTEKGKYVELRCDPISGHTALYWYRQSLGQGPEFLIYFQGTGAADDSGLPNDRFFAVRPEGSVSTLKIQRTERGDSAVYLCASSLTPGDLNEQYFGPGTRLTVT.

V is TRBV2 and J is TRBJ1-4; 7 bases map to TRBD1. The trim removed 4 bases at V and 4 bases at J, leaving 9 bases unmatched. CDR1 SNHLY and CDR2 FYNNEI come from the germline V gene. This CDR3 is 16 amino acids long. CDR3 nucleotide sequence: TGTGCCAGCAGTGGGGACAGAATCCTAATTAATGAAAAACTGTTTTTT. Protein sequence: CASSGDRILINEKLFF.

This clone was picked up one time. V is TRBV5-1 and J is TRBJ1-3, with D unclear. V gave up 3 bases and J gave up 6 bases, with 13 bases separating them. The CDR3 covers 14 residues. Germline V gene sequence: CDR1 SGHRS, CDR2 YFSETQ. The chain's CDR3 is CASSSSESVNTIYF. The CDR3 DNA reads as TGCGCCAGCAGCTCCTCGGAGTCCGTAAACACCATATATTTT.

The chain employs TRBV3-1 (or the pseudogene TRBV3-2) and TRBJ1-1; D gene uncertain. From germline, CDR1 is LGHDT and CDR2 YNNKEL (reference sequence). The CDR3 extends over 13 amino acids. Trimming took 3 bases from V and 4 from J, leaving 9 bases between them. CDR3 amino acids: CASSQGWGTEAFF. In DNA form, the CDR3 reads TGTGCCAGCAGCCAGGGGTGGGGCACTGAAGCTTTCTTT.

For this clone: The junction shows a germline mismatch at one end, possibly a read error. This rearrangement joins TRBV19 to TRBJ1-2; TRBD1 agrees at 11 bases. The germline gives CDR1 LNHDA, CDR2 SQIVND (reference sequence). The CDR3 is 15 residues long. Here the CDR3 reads CASSPRDRGTSGHTF. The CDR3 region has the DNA TGTGCCAGTAGTCCTCGGGACAGGGGGACGTCTGGCCACACCTTC.

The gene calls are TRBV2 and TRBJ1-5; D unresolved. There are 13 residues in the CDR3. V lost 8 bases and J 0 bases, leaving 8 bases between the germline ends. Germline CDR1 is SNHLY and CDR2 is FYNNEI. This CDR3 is CASGRDSNQPQHF. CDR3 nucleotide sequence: TGTGCCAGCGGGAGAGATAGCAATCAGCCCCAGCATTTT.

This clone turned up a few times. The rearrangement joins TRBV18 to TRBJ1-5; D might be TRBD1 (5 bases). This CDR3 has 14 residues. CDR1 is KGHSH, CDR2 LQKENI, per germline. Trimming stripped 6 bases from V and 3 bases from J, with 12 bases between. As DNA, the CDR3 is TGTGCCAGCTCGGGCGGACAACTCAATCAGCCCCAGCATTTT. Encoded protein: CASSGGQLNQPQHF.

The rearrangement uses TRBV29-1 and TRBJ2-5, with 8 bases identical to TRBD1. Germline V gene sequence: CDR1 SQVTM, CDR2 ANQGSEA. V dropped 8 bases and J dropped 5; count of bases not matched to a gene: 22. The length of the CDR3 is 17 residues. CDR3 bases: TGCAGCACCCGGACCGGGACAGGTTATTCGTTTATCGAGACCCAGTACTTC. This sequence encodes CSTRTGTGYSFIETQYF.

For the CDR3, the DNA is TGCAGCGCGACGAAGGGACAGGGTTCTTTCACAGATACGCAGTATTTT. Its protein is CSATKGQGSFTDTQYF. The chain employs TRBV29-1 and TRBJ2-3; 9 nucleotides match TRBD1. Trimming removed 7 bases from V and 2 bases from J; junction bases left unmatched: 13. The length of the CDR3 is 16 residues. The germline V gene encodes CDR1 SQVTM and CDR2 ANQGSEA.

The DNA of the CDR3 is TGTGCCAGCAGCTCTGGACTAGCACGGGAGACCCAGTACTTC. The encoded protein is CASSSGLARETQYF. The rearrangement links TRBV7-2 to TRBJ2-5; 8 positions agree with TRBD2. Germline values: CDR1 SGHTA, CDR2 FQGNSA. The CDR3 spans 14 residues. Trimming removed 4 bases from V and 5 bases from J; junction bases left unmatched: 6.

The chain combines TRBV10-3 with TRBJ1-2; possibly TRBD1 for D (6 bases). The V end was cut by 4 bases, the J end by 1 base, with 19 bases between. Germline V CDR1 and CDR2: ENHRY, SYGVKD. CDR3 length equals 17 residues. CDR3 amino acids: CAISVQGAFLINYGYTF. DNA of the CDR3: TGTGCCATCAGTGTACAGGGTGCCTTTCTCATTAACTATGGCTACACCTTC.

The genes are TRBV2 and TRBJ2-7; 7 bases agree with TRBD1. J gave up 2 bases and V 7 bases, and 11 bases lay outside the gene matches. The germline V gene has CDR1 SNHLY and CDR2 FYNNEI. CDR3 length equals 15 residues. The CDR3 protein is CASNRPGQLTYEQYF. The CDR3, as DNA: TGTGCCAGCAACCGCCCGGGACAGCTTACCTACGAGCAGTACTTC.

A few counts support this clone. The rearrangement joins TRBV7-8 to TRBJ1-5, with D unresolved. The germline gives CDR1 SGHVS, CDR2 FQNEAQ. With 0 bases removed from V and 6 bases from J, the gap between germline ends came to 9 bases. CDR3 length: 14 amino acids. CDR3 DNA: TGTGCCAGCAGCTTAGCCTTTCGGGGTCAGCCCCAGCATTTT. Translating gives CASSLAFRGQPQHF.

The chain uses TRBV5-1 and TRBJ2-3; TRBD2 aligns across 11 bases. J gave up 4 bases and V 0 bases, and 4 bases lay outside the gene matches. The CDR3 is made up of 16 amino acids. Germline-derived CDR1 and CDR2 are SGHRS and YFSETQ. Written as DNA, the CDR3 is TGCGCCAGCAGCTTGGTGTCTAGCGGGGGGCCAGATACGCAGTATTTT. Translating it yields CASSLVSSGGPDTQYF.

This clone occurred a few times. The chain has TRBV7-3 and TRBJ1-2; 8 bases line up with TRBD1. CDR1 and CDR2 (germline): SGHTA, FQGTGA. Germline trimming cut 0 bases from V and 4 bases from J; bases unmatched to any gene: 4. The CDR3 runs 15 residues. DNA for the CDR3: TGTGCCAGCAGCTTAACCGGGACAGGAGTCTATGGCTACACCTTC. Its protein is CASSLTGTGVYGYTF.